The source of this TCR beta chain is a study of blood T cell repertoires in COVID-19. Turning to the study itself: Italy, Spain and the United States were the sources of the convalescent and acute COVID-19 samples.

Data came from immunoSEQ multiplex PCR; TCRdb stores just in-frame clones and leaves some out. The sample lists around 290,000 clones, approximately 91% occurring once. The CDR3 length is 14 residues. CDR1 and CDR2 (germline): MDHEN, SYDVKM. V gave up 4 bases and J gave up 6 bases, with 12 bases separating them. Sequenced material: PBMCs or T cells enriched from blood (not recorded which). The TCR was taken from a woman in her twenties or thirties who had recovered from COVID-19. This chain uses TRBV28 with TRBJ2-2, with D maybe TRBD2 (6 bases). This chain's CDR3 is CASSSGGNPGELFF. CDR3 DNA sequence: TGTGCCAGCAGTTCCGGGGGAAATCCCGGGGAGCTGTTTTTT.